This T cell receptor beta chain appears in the sequencing data of a study of T cells in Graves' hyperthyroidism and ophthalmopathy. Diagnosing involved the use of clinical symptoms, serum thyroxine and TRAb, thyroid ultrasound and orbital computed tomography. Looked up from germline, CDR1 is SEHNR and CDR2 is FQNEAQ (reference sequence). CDR3 length equals 15 residues. V gave up 3 bases and J gave up 7 bases; unmatched junction bases: 7. The source material, RNA transcripts, was used to amplify TCR beta CDR3 regions. First-round RT-PCR with HTBI primers amplified the TCR CDR3 region. One entry per CDR3 protein results from TCRdb running MiXCR on the multiplex PCR reads. The data show around 700,000 distinct CDR3 sequences, about 19% seen once. In this sample, this clonotype turned up many times.

This rearrangement joins TRBV7-9 to TRBJ2-1; 9 nucleotides agree with TRBD2. The TCR was taken from a woman between 45 and 60 years old with Graves' hyperthyroidism that later progressed to Graves' ophthalmopathy. Material for sequencing was blood. CDR3 sequence reads: CASSLGAGGENEQFF. The CDR3 DNA follows: TGTGCCAGCAGCTTGGGAGCGGGGGGTGAGAATGAGCAGTTCTTC.